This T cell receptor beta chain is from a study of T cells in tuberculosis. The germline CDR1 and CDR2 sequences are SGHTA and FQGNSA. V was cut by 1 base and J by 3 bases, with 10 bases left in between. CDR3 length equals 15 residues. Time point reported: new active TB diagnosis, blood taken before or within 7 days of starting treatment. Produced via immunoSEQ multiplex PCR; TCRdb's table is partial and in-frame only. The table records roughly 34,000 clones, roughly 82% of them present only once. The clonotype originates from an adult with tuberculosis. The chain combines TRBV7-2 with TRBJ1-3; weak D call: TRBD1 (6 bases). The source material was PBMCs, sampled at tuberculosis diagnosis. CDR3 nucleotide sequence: TGTGCCAGCAGCTTAGGGAGAGGGGGTGGAAACACCATATATTTT. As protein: CASSLGRGGGNTIYF.